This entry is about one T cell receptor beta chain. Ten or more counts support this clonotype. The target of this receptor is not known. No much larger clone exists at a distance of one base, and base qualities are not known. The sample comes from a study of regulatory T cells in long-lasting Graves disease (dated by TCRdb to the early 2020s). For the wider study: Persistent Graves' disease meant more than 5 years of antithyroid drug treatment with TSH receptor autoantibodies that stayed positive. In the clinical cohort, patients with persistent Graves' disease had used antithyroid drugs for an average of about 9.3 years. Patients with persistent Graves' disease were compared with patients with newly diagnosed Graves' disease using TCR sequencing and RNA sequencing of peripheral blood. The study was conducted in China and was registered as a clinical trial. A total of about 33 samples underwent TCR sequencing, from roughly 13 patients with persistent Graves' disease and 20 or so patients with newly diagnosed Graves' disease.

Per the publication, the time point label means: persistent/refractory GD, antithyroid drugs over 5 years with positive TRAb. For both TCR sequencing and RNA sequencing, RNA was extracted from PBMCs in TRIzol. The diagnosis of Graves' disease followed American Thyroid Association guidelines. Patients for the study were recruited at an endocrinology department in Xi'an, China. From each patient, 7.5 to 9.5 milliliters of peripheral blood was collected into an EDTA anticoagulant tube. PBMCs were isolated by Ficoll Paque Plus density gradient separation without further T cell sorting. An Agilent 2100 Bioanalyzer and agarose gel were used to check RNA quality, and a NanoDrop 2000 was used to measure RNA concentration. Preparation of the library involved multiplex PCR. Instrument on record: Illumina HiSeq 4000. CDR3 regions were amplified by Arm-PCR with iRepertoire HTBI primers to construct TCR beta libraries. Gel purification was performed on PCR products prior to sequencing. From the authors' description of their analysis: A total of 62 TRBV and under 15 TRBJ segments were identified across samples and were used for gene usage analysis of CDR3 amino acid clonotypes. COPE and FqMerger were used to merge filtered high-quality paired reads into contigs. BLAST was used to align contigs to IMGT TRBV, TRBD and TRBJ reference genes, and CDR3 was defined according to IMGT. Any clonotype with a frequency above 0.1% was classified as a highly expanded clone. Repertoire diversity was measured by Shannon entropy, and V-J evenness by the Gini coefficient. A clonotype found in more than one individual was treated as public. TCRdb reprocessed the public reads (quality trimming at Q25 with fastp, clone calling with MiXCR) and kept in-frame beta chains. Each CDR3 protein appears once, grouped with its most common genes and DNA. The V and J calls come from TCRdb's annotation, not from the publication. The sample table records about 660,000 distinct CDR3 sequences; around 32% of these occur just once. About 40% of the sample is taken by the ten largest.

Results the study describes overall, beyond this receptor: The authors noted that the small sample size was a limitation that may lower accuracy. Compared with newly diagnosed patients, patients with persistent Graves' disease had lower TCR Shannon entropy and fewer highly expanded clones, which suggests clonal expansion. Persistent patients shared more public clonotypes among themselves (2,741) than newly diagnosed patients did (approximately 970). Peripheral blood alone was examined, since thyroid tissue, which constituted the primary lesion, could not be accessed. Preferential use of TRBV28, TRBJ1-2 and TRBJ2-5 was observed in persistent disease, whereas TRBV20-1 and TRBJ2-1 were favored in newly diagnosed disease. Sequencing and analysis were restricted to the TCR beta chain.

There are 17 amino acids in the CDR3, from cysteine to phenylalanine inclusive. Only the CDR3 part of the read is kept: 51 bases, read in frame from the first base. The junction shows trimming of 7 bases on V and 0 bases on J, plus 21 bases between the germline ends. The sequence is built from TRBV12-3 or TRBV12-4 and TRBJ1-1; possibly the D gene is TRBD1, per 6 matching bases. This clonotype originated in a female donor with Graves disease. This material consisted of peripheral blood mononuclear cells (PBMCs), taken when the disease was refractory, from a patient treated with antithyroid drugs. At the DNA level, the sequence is TGTGCCAGCATCACAGGGCTGCGCCACAACCTGAACACTGAAGCTTTCTTT. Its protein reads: CASITGLRHNLNTEAFF.